This TCR beta chain originates from a study of cytomegalovirus exposure and HLA in healthy donors. Libraries were prepared by immunoSEQ multiplex PCR; TCRdb keeps only in-frame clonotypes and omits some of them. The sample includes 160,000 or so clones, roughly 86% of them seen just once. V lost 8 bases and J lost 1; bases outside the gene matches: 4. The CDR3 has 13 residues. From germline, CDR1 is GTSNPN and CDR2 SVGIG (reference sequence). This TCR was recovered from a man between 18 and 29 years old in good health and CMV-seropositive. The V and J genes are TRBV30 and TRBJ2-1; 8 nucleotides agree with TRBD1. The sample comprised PBMCs. CDR3 protein: CARTGFSYNEQFF. In DNA form, the CDR3 reads TGTGCCCGGACAGGGTTTTCCTACAATGAGCAGTTCTTC.